One sample yielded the 19 T cell receptor beta chains listed below, sequenced in a study of blood T cell repertoires in COVID-19. TCRdb keeps only in-frame clones here, not all; method: immunoSEQ multiplex PCR. The repertoire consists of about 300,000 clones, with around 83% occurring once and the leading ten covering approximately 1.1%. Sequencing used peripheral blood. These receptors came from a woman aged 45-59 years with acute or convalescent COVID-19.

The rearrangement uses TRBV3-1 (or the pseudogene TRBV3-2) and TRBJ1-6; weak D call: TRBD1 (5 bases). Deletions cut 3 bases from V and 9 bases from J, with 12 bases between. The CDR3 runs 14 residues. Looked up from germline, CDR1 is LGHDT and CDR2 is YNNKEL (reference sequence). CDR3 sequence: CASSQGPTASPLHF. The CDR3, as DNA: TGTGCCAGCAGCCAGGGGCCCACAGCTTCACCCCTCCACTTT.

This clone was seen a handful of times. V gene TRBV6-5 combines with J gene TRBJ2-1; 8 bases fit TRBD2. Germline loops: CDR1 MNHEY, CDR2 SVGAGI. There are 15 residues in the CDR3. The ends lost 5 bases at V and 7 bases at J; junction bases unmatched: 10. Here the CDR3 reads CASSRAGATRNEQFF. The DNA of the CDR3 is TGTGCCAGCAGTCGAGCGGGGGCTACTCGGAATGAGCAGTTCTTC.

This chain links TRBV7-8 with TRBJ1-6; 7 bases match TRBD1. Germline assignment: CDR1 SGHVS and CDR2 FQNEAQ. V was pared by 5 bases and J by 9 bases, with 7 bases of the junction left unmatched. The CDR3 extends over 14 amino acids. The CDR3 bases are TGTGCCAGCAGCCTGGGACAGTTAAGTTCACCCCTCCACTTT. Its protein is CASSLGQLSSPLHF. The full variable domain, in which reference TRBV7-8 and TRBJ1-6 provide the parts outside the CDR3, is GAGVSQSPRYKVAKRGQDVALRCDPISGHVSLFWYQQALGQGPEFLTYFQNEAQLDKSGLPSDRFFAERPEGSVSTLKIQRTQQEDSAVYLCASSLGQLSSPLHFGNGTRLTVT.

This chain uses TRBV6-1 with TRBJ2-3, with 10 bases lining up with TRBD1. J gave up 0 bases and V 0 bases, and 6 bases lay outside the gene matches. CDR3 length: 18 amino acids. CDR1 is MNHNS, CDR2 SASEGT, per germline. CDR3 nucleotides: TGTGCCAGCAGTGAAGCTACACGGACAGGGGGGAGCACAGATACGCAGTATTTT. Translated: CASSEATRTGGSTDTQYF.

This chain uses TRBV30 with TRBJ2-2; TRBD2 might be the D (5 bases). The V gene's germline CDR1 is GTSNPN and CDR2 SVGIG (reference sequence). Trimming pared 5 bases from V and 0 bases from J, leaving 13 bases between. The CDR3 runs 15 residues. In DNA form, the CDR3 reads TGTGCCTGGCGTCTCGGGGTGTCGAACACCGGGGAGCTGTTTTTT. Residues: CAWRLGVSNTGELFF.

The chain is built from TRBV9 and TRBJ2-3; maybe TRBD2 (5 bases). Trimming took off 0 bases at V and 0 bases at J, with 11 bases between the two ends. The germline V gene has CDR1 SGDLS and CDR2 YYNGEE. The CDR3 loop spans 16 amino acids. CDR3 amino acids: CASSVGGSASTDTQYF. The CDR3 nucleotides read TGTGCCAGCAGCGTAGGAGGTAGCGCGAGCACAGATACGCAGTATTTT.

The chain employs TRBV19 and TRBJ1-5; D is unresolved. CDR1 and CDR2 (germline): LNHDA, SQIVND (reference sequence). V was trimmed by 7 bases and J by 6 bases, leaving 10 bases between them. The CDR3 runs 12 residues. CDR3 DNA: TGTGCCAGTAATTCATTCGGTCAGCCCCAGCATTTT. It encodes CASNSFGQPQHF.

CDR3 loop: CASRHGAGDQETQYF. For the CDR3, the DNA is TGTGCCAGCCGTCACGGGGCGGGGGACCAAGAGACCCAGTACTTC. V usage is TRBV7-9 and J usage is TRBJ2-5, with 7 bases identical to TRBD2. The germline V gene has CDR1 SEHNR and CDR2 FQNEAQ (reference sequence). This CDR3 has 15 residues. The J segment lost 0 bases and the V segment lost 8 bases, leaving 9 bases of the junction unmatched. Drawing the rest from reference TRBV7-9 and TRBJ2-5, the complete variable domain is DTGVSQNPRHKITKRGQNVTFRCDPISEHNRLYWYRQTLGQGPEFLTYFQNEAQLEKSRLLSDRFSAERPKGSFSTLEIQRTEQGDSAMYLCASRHGAGDQETQYFGPGTRLLVL.

The chain has TRBV5-5 and TRBJ1-1; 7 bases align to TRBD1. V lost 3 bases and J lost 1; bases outside the gene matches: 9. The length of the CDR3 is 16 residues. CDR1 and CDR2 (germline): SGHKS, YYEKEE (reference sequence). The CDR3 DNA follows: TGTGCCAGCAGCTCCGGAGCAGGGGGTACGAACACTGAAGCTTTCTTT. It yields the protein CASSSGAGGTNTEAFF.

J is TRBJ1-1 and V is TRBV30, with a tentative D call TRBD1 (5 bases). Germline CDR1 GTSNPN, CDR2 SVGIG (reference sequence). V lost 0 bases to trimming and J lost 3 bases, with 14 bases between them. CDR3 length: 15 residues. In nucleotides, the CDR3 is TGTGCCTGGAGTGTAGAAAGGGGAAGGGACACTGAAGCTTTCTTT. It codes for CAWSVERGRDTEAFF.

The V call is TRBV18, the J call TRBJ2-3; 9 nucleotides match TRBD2. V lost 6 bases, J lost 7 bases, and 11 bases stayed unmatched. CDR1 KGHSH and CDR2 LQKENI come from the germline V gene. The CDR3 consists of 15 residues. The CDR3 sequence: CASSLNSGRSNTQYF. The CDR3 coding sequence is TGTGCCAGCTCGCTGAATAGCGGGAGATCGAATACGCAGTATTTT.

The CDR3 is CASSPGTSGRYDNEQFF. CDR3 nucleotide sequence: TGTGCCAGCTCACCCGGGACTAGCGGGAGATATGACAATGAGCAGTTCTTC. The chain couples TRBV18 to TRBJ2-1; 14 bases are shared with TRBD2. V lost 3 bases and J lost 5; bases outside the gene matches: 6. The CDR3 covers 17 residues. Germline CDR1 KGHSH, CDR2 LQKENI.

The V call is TRBV5-5, the J call TRBJ2-1, with 11 bases fitting TRBD2. This CDR3 has 17 amino acids. V lost 0 bases to trimming and J lost 4 bases; unmatched junction nucleotides: 6. Germline assignment: CDR1 SGHKS and CDR2 YYEKEE (reference sequence). The CDR3 nucleotides are TGTGCCAGCAGCTTGGTTAGCGGGGGGGCTTGGTACAATGAGCAGTTCTTC. Protein product: CASSLVSGGAWYNEQFF.

The chain links TRBV7-9 to TRBJ2-4; weak D call: TRBD2 (5 bases). Trimming left V 6 bases short and J 7 bases short, with 16 bases between. Germline CDR1 SEHNR, CDR2 FQNEAQ (reference sequence). The CDR3 is 14 residues long. The CDR3 loop is CASSPIGGVNIQYF. In DNA form, the CDR3 reads TGTGCCAGCAGTCCCATAGGAGGAGTTAACATTCAGTACTTC.

The chain employs TRBV3-1 (or the pseudogene TRBV3-2) and TRBJ2-5, with 9 bases identical to TRBD2. CDR3 length: 14 amino acids. J was trimmed by 2 bases and V by 4 bases; bases with no gene match: 2. CDR1 is LGHDT and CDR2 is YNNKEL in the germline V gene (reference sequence). The CDR3 coding sequence is TGTGCCAGCAGCCTAGCGGGGGCACAAGAGACCCAGTACTTC. It encodes CASSLAGAQETQYF.

This chain joins TRBV5-1 and TRBJ1-2, with a tentative D call TRBD1 (6 bases). The CDR3 length is 15 residues. The V gene lost 6 bases and the J gene lost 2 bases, with 17 bases spanning the gap. CDR1 and CDR2 (germline): SGHRS, YFSETQ. The CDR3, as DNA: TGCGCCAGCACCCCGACGGGGGGGGCCAACTATGGCTACACCTTC. Amino acid sequence: CASTPTGGANYGYTF.

The rearrangement uses TRBV7-2 and TRBJ1-1; TRBD1 aligns across 8 bases. Looked up from germline, CDR1 is SGHTA and CDR2 is FQGNSA. The V gene end was trimmed by 3 bases and the J gene end by 6 bases; junction bases not matched to a gene: 9. This CDR3 has 15 amino acids. The CDR3 is CASSLDREAYAEAFF. Written as DNA, the CDR3 is TGTGCCAGCAGCTTGGACAGGGAGGCTTACGCTGAAGCTTTCTTT.

The chain combines TRBV29-1 with TRBJ1-1; D gene ambiguous. Between the trimmed V and J ends, which lost 0 bases and 0 bases, there was a span of 5 bases. This CDR3 is 13 amino acids long. Looked up from germline, CDR1 is SQVTM and CDR2 is ANQGSEA. This CDR3 is CSVEDRLNTEAFF. CDR3 DNA: TGCAGCGTTGAAGATCGTTTGAACACTGAAGCTTTCTTT.

J is TRBJ1-3 and V is TRBV20-1; tentative D call: TRBD1 (5 bases). Germline CDR1 and CDR2: DFQATT and SNEGSKA (reference sequence). Trimming left V 6 bases short and J 8 bases short, with 11 bases between. The CDR3 spans 11 residues. The CDR3 here is CSAEQADTIYF. The CDR3 nucleotides are TGCAGTGCAGAACAGGCCGACACCATATATTTT.